This TCR beta chain appears in the sequencing data of a study of human thymus T cells. Assay: immunoSEQ multiplex PCR; the TCRdb copy retains only in-frame clones and omits some. The sample contains just over 45,000 clones, approximately 95% of which appear only once. Germline trimming cut 4 bases from V and 3 bases from J; bases unmatched to any gene: 10. CDR3 length equals 16 residues. Germline-derived CDR1 and CDR2 are SGHKS and YYEKEE (reference sequence). The sample comprised blood. The genes are TRBV5-5 and TRBJ1-3, with 7 nucleotides matching TRBD1. The origin of this receptor is a girl in the first two years of life with a congenital heart defect but otherwise immunologically healthy. This CDR3 is CASSPRQGIGGNTIYF. The CDR3 coding sequence is TGTGCCAGCAGCCCCCGACAGGGAATAGGTGGAAACACCATATATTTT.